Following are 8 T cell receptor beta chains from one sample sequenced in a study of OX40 agonist ivuxolimab in advanced cancers. Clones were sequenced by immunoSEQ multiplex PCR, and TCRdb holds only the in-frame ones, with some missing. The profile shows 100,000 or so clones, around nine tenths of them singletons. The sample here was CD4+ or CD8+ T cells sorted from blood, taken in a trial of the OX40 agonist ivuxolimab. The receptors come from an adult with an advanced solid tumor such as melanoma, head and neck, liver or kidney cancer.

The rearrangement joins TRBV4-2 to TRBJ1-2; the match to TRBD1 covers 7 bases. J lost 4 bases, V lost 0 bases, and 2 bases had no gene match. The germline CDR1 and CDR2 sequences are LGHNA and YNFKEQ. The CDR3 totals 14 residues. CDR3 loop: CASSQEDRVYGYTF. The CDR3 coding sequence is TGTGCCAGCAGCCAAGAAGACAGGGTCTATGGCTACACCTTC.

This chain links TRBV2 with TRBJ1-6; D is possibly TRBD1 (5 bases). The CDR3 is 15 amino acids. Germline V gives CDR1 SNHLY, CDR2 FYNNEI. Trimming took off 7 bases at V and 14 bases at J, with 24 bases between the two ends. CDR3 in DNA: TGTGCCAGCACGAGGGGCGGGAACAGCCGCATAACCCTCCACTTT. Protein: CASTRGGNSRITLHF.

The genes are TRBV7-8 and TRBJ1-1; 8 bases match TRBD1. From germline, CDR1 is SGHVS and CDR2 FQNEAQ. CDR3 length: 16 amino acids. The V and J ends lost 5 bases and 0 bases, in that order; junction bases with no gene match: 8. DNA for the CDR3: TGTGCCAGCAGCATTACAGGGGGGTCTATGAACACTGAAGCTTTCTTT. Amino acids: CASSITGGSMNTEAFF. The full variable domain, with the rest looked up from reference TRBV7-8 and TRBJ1-1, is GAGVSQSPRYKVAKRGQDVALRCDPISGHVSLFWYQQALGQGPEFLTYFQNEAQLDKSGLPSDRFFAERPEGSVSTLKIQRTQQEDSAVYLCASSITGGSMNTEAFFGQGTRLTVV.

The chain joins TRBV7-2 to TRBJ2-7, with D tentatively TRBD1 or TRBD2 (5 bases each). V gave up 4 bases and J gave up 2 bases, with 12 bases separating them. The germline V gene encodes CDR1 SGHTA and CDR2 FQGNSA. The CDR3 is made up of 14 amino acids. The CDR3 region is CASSYSRGPYEQYF. The CDR3, as DNA: TGTGCCAGCAGCTATTCCCGGGGCCCCTACGAGCAGTACTTC. Supplemented by reference TRBV7-2 and TRBJ2-7, the full variable domain reads GAGVSQSPSNKVTEKGKDVELRCDPISGHTALYWYRQSLGQGLEFLIYFQGNSAPDKSGLPSDRFSAERTGGSVSTLTIQRTQQEDSAVYLCASSYSRGPYEQYFGPGTRLTVT.

The chain has TRBV2 and TRBJ2-7; 10 bases agree with TRBD1. Trimming at V came to 5 bases and at J to 3 bases, leaving 7 bases not matched to a gene. Germline V CDR1 and CDR2: SNHLY, FYNNEI. The CDR3 contains 15 residues. This chain's CDR3 is CASSRDRGPVYEQYF. The CDR3 bases are TGTGCCAGCAGTAGGGACAGGGGACCTGTCTACGAGCAGTACTTC.

The CDR3 loop is CAWAPDRGTDTQYF. CDR3 in DNA: TGTGCCTGGGCGCCGGATAGAGGCACAGATACGCAGTATTTT. This chain connects TRBV30 to TRBJ2-3; no reliable D call. The CDR3 consists of 14 residues. Trimming cost V 5 bases and J 1 base, with 13 bases left between them. Germline-derived CDR1 and CDR2 are GTSNPN and SVGIG (reference sequence). The full variable domain, completed using reference TRBV30 and TRBJ2-3, is SQTIHQWPATLVQPVGSPLSLECTVEGTSNPNLYWYRQAAGRGLQLLFYSVGIGQISSEVPQNLSASRPQDRQFILSSKKLLLSDSGFYLCAWAPDRGTDTQYFGPGTRLTVL.

The chain has TRBV14 and TRBJ2-7; D uncertain. The CDR3 length is 16 residues. Germline V gene sequence: CDR1 SGHDN, CDR2 FVKESK. Trimming cost V 3 bases and J 2 bases, with 17 bases left between them. The CDR3 DNA follows: TGTGCCAGCAGCCAGTATCTGGGCCGAAGCACCTACGAGCAGTACTTC. Protein sequence: CASSQYLGRSTYEQYF.

The chain joins TRBV5-1 to TRBJ1-5; D is undetermined. In germline, CDR1 is SGHRS, CDR2 YFSETQ. V was shortened by 0 bases and J by 2 bases, with 12 bases between the two germline ends. This CDR3 comprises 16 residues. CDR3 nucleotide sequence: TGCGCCAGCAGCTTGGATGGGGTTAGCGGCAATCAGCCCCAGCATTTT. It is translated as CASSLDGVSGNQPQHF.